One and the same sample provided the 10 T cell receptor beta chains below, sequenced in a study of cytomegalovirus exposure and HLA in healthy donors. PCR used 60 Vbeta primers and 13 Jbeta primers. This table comes from immunoSEQ multiplex PCR, and its TCRdb copy is limited to in-frame clones, with some not included. The table lists approximately 110,000 clones, 80% to 85% of them singletons. Material for sequencing was PBMCs. The receptors stem from a man aged 30-40 years in good health and CMV-seropositive.

This sequence joins TRBV30 and TRBJ2-1, with 10 bases identical to TRBD2. V was pared by 2 bases and J by 8 bases, with 6 bases of the junction left unmatched. In germline, CDR1 is GTSNPN, CDR2 SVGIG (reference sequence). This CDR3 spans 14 amino acids. The chain's CDR3 is CAWSRASGGDEQFF. CDR3 DNA: TGTGCCTGGAGTAGGGCTAGCGGGGGTGATGAGCAGTTCTTC.

This clone was seen only once. The V and J genes are TRBV30 and TRBJ2-7, with D unclear. Germline loops: CDR1 GTSNPN, CDR2 SVGIG (reference sequence). CDR3 length: 14 residues. Trimming cost V 5 bases and J 2 bases, with 16 bases left between them. Here the CDR3 reads CAWAGQAKTYEQYF. DNA for the CDR3: TGTGCCTGGGCTGGGCAGGCTAAAACCTACGAGCAGTACTTC.

The rearrangement links TRBV6-5 to TRBJ2-7; 10 bases match TRBD1. The trim removed 0 bases at V and 4 bases at J, leaving 0 bases unmatched. The length of the CDR3 is 14 residues. CDR1 and CDR2 from the germline V gene are MNHEY and SVGAGI. The CDR3 DNA is TGTGCCAGCAGTTACTCGGGACAGGGGTACGAGCAGTACTTC. It specifies CASSYSGQGYEQYF.

This clone has a single count. Compared with germline, one end of the junction differs, possibly owing to a read error. As DNA, the CDR3 is TGTGCCAGCAGCGAAGACAGCCCTAATTCACCCCTCCACTTT. As protein: CASSEDSPNSPLHF. This rearrangement joins TRBV6-1 to TRBJ1-6, with a weak D call TRBD1 (5 bases). The CDR3 sequence is 14 residues long. Per germline, CDR1 MNHNS and CDR2 SASEGT.

The chain couples TRBV19 to TRBJ2-1, with 10 bases matching TRBD1. Germline values: CDR1 LNHDA, CDR2 SQIVND (reference sequence). CDR3 length: 16 residues. J lost 0 bases, V lost 6 bases, and 5 bases had no gene match. This CDR3 is CASSSRTGGSYNEQFF. CDR3 DNA: TGTGCCAGTAGCAGCAGGACAGGGGGCTCCTACAATGAGCAGTTCTTC.

The V gene is TRBV9, the J gene TRBJ1-2, with TRBD1 matching 9 bases. CDR1 is SGDLS, CDR2 YYNGEE, per germline. V shed 1 base and J 7 bases; nucleotides not matched to a gene: 8. The CDR3 is made up of 15 amino acids. The CDR3 sequence is CASSVSGQGFSGYTF. The CDR3, as DNA: TGTGCCAGCAGCGTATCGGGACAGGGATTCTCTGGCTACACCTTC.

V usage is TRBV28 and J usage is TRBJ1-5; weak D call: TRBD1 (6 bases). V was clipped by 1 base and J by 6 bases, with 22 bases between them. The CDR3 is made up of 18 amino acids. Germline CDR1 and CDR2: MDHEN and SYDVKM. The CDR3 sequence: CASSLFSQGGNFGQPQHF. DNA for the CDR3: TGTGCCAGCAGTTTATTTTCACAGGGTGGAAATTTCGGTCAGCCCCAGCATTTT.

The chain links TRBV29-1 to TRBJ2-7; no clear D gene. Trimming took 6 bases from V and 2 from J, leaving 5 bases between them. This CDR3 contains 10 residues. Germline V gives CDR1 SQVTM, CDR2 ANQGSEA. The CDR3 bases are TGCAGCGTCGGTACCTACGAGCAGTACTTC. Its protein is CSVGTYEQYF.

Note on this clone: Other DNA sequences from this sample encode an identical CDR3 as well. V is TRBV7-2 and J is TRBJ2-7; D may be TRBD1 (5 bases). Germline lookup yields CDR1 SGHTA and CDR2 FQGNSA. CDR3 length equals 12 residues. V was shortened by 4 bases and J by 3 bases, with 7 bases between the two germline ends. The CDR3 DNA follows: TGTGCCAGCAGCTCCCAGGGCTACGAGCAGTACTTC. Translation: CASSSQGYEQYF.

The chain joins TRBV6-1 to TRBJ1-5; no reliable D call. Germline V CDR1 and CDR2: MNHNS, SASEGT. Between the trimmed V and J ends, which lost 6 bases and 5 bases, there was a span of 14 bases. The CDR3 covers 14 residues. The CDR3 coding sequence is TGTGCCAGCAGGGCCCGCCCCGGAGATCAGCCCCAGCATTTT. Protein product: CASRARPGDQPQHF.